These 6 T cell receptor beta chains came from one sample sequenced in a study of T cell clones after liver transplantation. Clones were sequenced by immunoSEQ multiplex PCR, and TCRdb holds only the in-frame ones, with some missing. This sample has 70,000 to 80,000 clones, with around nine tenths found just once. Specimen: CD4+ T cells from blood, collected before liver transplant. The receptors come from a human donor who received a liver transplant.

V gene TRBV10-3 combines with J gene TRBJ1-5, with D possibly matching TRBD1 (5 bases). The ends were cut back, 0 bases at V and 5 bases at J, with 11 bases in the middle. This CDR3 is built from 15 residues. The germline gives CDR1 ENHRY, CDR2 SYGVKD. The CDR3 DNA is TGTGCCATCAGTGAGTCCGATATCAGGGATCAGCCCCAGCATTTT. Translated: CAISESDIRDQPQHF.

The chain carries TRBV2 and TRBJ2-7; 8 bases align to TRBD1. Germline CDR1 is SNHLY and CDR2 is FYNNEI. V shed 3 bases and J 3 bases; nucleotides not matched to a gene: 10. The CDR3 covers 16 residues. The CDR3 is CASSEVGGQGVYEQYF. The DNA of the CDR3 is TGTGCCAGCAGTGAGGTTGGAGGACAGGGTGTCTACGAGCAGTACTTC.

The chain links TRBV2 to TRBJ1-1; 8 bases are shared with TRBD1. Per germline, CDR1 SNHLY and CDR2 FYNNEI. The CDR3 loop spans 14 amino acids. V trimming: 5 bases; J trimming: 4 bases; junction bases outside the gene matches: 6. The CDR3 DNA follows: TGTGCCAGCAGTTTCCAGGGGGCGCGCACTGAAGCTTTCTTT. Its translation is CASSFQGARTEAFF.

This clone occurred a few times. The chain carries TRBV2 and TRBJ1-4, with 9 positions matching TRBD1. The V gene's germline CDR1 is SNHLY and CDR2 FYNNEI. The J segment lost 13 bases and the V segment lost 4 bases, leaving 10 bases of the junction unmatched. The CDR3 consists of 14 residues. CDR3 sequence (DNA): TGTGCCAGCAGTGGGGACAGGGCCTCTGGGGGACTGTTTTTT. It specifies CASSGDRASGGLFF.

CDR3 protein: CASSPIAGVGETQYF. In DNA form, the CDR3 reads TGTGCCAGCTCACCGATAGCGGGAGTAGGGGAGACCCAGTACTTC. The V gene is TRBV18, the J gene TRBJ2-5; TRBD2 matches at 9 bases. CDR1 and CDR2 (germline): KGHSH, LQKENI. Trimming at V came to 3 bases and at J to 5 bases, leaving 7 bases not matched to a gene. The length of the CDR3 is 15 residues.

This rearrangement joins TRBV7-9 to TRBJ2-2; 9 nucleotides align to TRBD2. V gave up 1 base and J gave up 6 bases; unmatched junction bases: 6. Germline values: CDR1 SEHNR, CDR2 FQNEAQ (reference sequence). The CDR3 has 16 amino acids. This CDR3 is CASSLDAGGEPGELFF. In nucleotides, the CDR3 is TGTGCCAGCAGCTTAGATGCGGGAGGGGAGCCCGGGGAGCTGTTTTTT.